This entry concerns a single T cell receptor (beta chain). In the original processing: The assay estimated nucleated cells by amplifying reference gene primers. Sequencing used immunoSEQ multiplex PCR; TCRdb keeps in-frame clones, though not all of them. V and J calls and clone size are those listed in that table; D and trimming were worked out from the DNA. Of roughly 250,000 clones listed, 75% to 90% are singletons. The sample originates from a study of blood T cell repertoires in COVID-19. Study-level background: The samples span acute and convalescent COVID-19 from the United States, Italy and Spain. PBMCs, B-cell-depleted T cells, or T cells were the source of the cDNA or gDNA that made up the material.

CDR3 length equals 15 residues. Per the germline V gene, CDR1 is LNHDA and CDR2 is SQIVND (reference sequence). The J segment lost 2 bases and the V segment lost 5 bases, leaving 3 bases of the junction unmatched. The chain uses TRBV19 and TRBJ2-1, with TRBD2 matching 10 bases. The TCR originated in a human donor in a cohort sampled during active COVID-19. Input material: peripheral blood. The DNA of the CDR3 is TGTGCCAGTAGTCCTAGCGGGAGTACCTACAATGAGCAGTTCTTC. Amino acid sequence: CASSPSGSTYNEQFF.